This TCR beta chain was sequenced during a study of OX40 agonist ivuxolimab in advanced cancers. Background on the study: Intravenous ivuxolimab was administered to patients every 2 weeks at 0.01 to 10 mg/kg. Among those enrolled, mean age was 60 years (range roughly 20 to 85) and about 79% were male. Prior checkpoint blockade (anti-PD-1, anti-PD-L1 or anti-CTLA-4) was permitted; approximately 40% had it.

Enrollment shut out patients with autoimmune disease history or systemic immunosuppression. V lost 3 bases to trimming and J lost 3 bases, with 12 bases between them. CDR1 is SGDLS and CDR2 is YYNGEE in the germline V gene. This CDR3 is built from 15 residues. Sequenced by immunoSEQ multiplex PCR; TCRdb stores in-frame clones only, minus some. The sample has about 22,000 clones; 80% to 90% are singletons. The specimen was CD4+ or CD8+ T cells sorted from blood, collected in a trial of the OX40 agonist ivuxolimab. The chain joins TRBV9 to TRBJ2-2, with a weak D call TRBD1 (5 bases). The TCR comes from an adult with an advanced solid tumor such as melanoma, head and neck, liver or kidney cancer. The DNA for the CDR3 is TGTGCCAGCAGCGCAGAAGGGGTGGACACCGGGGAGCTGTTTTTT. Translating it yields CASSAEGVDTGELFF.